The rows below give T cell receptor beta chains drawn from one sample of a study of T cells in tumors after PD-1 blockade. Assay: immunoSEQ multiplex PCR; the TCRdb copy retains only in-frame clones and omits some. Here the sample spans about 15,000 clones, almost 85% being singletons. Specimen: PBMCs, collected after anti-PD-1 treatment. These receptors originate from a human donor with basal cell carcinoma. The CDR3 runs from the conserved cysteine through the conserved F or W. The order of the fields is clone size, J gene, V gene, CDR3 protein. The size entry is marked missing in some rows and otherwise reads once, few, many or a size class.

size: once
J: TRBJ2-3
V: TRBV7-6
CDR3: CASSLASLAGGTDTQYF

size: -
J: TRBJ1-5
V: TRBV9
CDR3: CASSVAFGGGPQHF

size: -
J: TRBJ2-3
V: TRBV5-1
CDR3: CASSLSGGFTDTQYF

size: -
J: TRBJ2-5
V: TRBV4-2
CDR3: CASSQESGQGQAQYF

size: -
J: TRBJ2-2
V: TRBV19
CDR3: CASSMRGAYLGTGELFF

size: -
J: TRBJ1-1
V: TRBV19
CDR3: CAAGVGENTEAFF

size: few
J: TRBJ2-1
V: TRBV2
CDR3: CASSPWGGNYNEQFF

size: -
J: TRBJ2-1
V: TRBV2
CDR3: CPSSYGGAREGSSYNEQFF

size: -
J: TRBJ2-7
V: TRBV5-4
CDR3: CASSSGTSGYEQYF

size: once
J: TRBJ2-1
V: TRBV2
CDR3: CPRSYGGAREGSSYNEQFF

size: -
J: TRBJ2-2
V: TRBV6-1
CDR3: CASSEGGLDTGELFF

size: -
J: TRBJ2-7
V: TRBV3-1/TRBV3-2
CDR3: CASSREGYEQYF

size: -
J: TRBJ2-1
V: TRBV12-3/TRBV12-4
CDR3: CASSPETENEQFF

size: -
J: TRBJ2-1
V: TRBV6-5
CDR3: CASSTPGYNEQFF

size: -
J: TRBJ1-2
V: TRBV5-4
CDR3: CASSLAGQGPGYTF

size: -
J: TRBJ2-2
V: TRBV7-3
CDR3: CASSLSGFTGELFF

size: -
J: TRBJ1-1
V: TRBV2
CDR3: CASTKGGNTEAFF

size: -
J: TRBJ1-6
V: TRBV30
CDR3: CAWSVLRVTRDNSPLHF

size: once
J: TRBJ2-2
V: TRBV4-3
CDR3: CASSQDGGGGTGELFF

size: -
J: TRBJ2-1
V: TRBV7-3
CDR3: CASSSPAGNNEQFF

size: -
J: TRBJ2-1
V: TRBV2
CDR3: CASSAGVGEQFF

size: few
J: TRBJ2-7
V: TRBV6-1
CDR3: CASSEFSGTGVNEQYF

size: -
J: TRBJ2-2
V: TRBV6-4
CDR3: CARKNRMREGRRGAVF

size: -
J: TRBJ1-1
V: TRBV6-5
CDR3: CASSIRENTEAFF

size: -
J: TRBJ2-2
V: TRBV29-1
CDR3: CSVEYSIGTGELFF

size: -
J: TRBJ2-7
V: TRBV5-4
CDR3: CASSSFGTVLGRRYEQYF

size: -
J: TRBJ1-1
V: TRBV3-1/TRBV3-2
CDR3: CASSQDGGGWAEAFF

size: -
J: TRBJ2-5
V: TRBV9
CDR3: CASSAPTSGTETQYF

size: -
J: TRBJ2-1
V: TRBV2
CDR3: CARSDGGAREGSSYNEQFF

size: -
J: TRBJ1-1
V: TRBV27
CDR3: CASSLARVNTEAFF

size: -
J: TRBJ2-3
V: TRBV5-1
CDR3: CASRPGDSFTDTQYF

size: -
J: TRBJ1-3
V: TRBV3-1/TRBV3-2
CDR3: CASSQERRHGGTIYF

size: -
J: TRBJ2-1
V: TRBV5-4
CDR3: CASSPPSGPTFEQFF

size: -
J: TRBJ2-2
V: TRBV7-2
CDR3: CASSLVSDLGTGELFF

size: -
J: TRBJ2-5
V: TRBV5-1
CDR3: CASSLGPGFQETQYF

size: -
J: TRBJ2-2
V: TRBV15
CDR3: CATSRDLSNTGELFF

size: -
J: TRBJ2-5
V: TRBV5-1
CDR3: CASSYSVQETQYF

size: once
J: TRBJ1-5
V: TRBV7-2
CDR3: CASSPGGNLNQPQHF

size: -
J: TRBJ1-1
V: TRBV12-3/TRBV12-4
CDR3: CASSLRNTEAFF

size: -
J: TRBJ1-1
V: TRBV2
CDR3: CASSGALGDTEAFF

size: -
J: TRBJ1-1
V: TRBV30
CDR3: CALRKGQGKAFF

size: -
J: TRBJ1-1
V: TRBV13
CDR3: CASRGGGGLAEAFF

size: few
J: TRBJ1-5
V: TRBV7-2
CDR3: CASSLGYSNQPQHF

size: -
J: TRBJ2-3
V: TRBV19
CDR3: CASSTDRGPDTQYF

size: -
J: TRBJ1-6
V: TRBV6-1
CDR3: CASSERGPYNSPLHF

size: -
J: TRBJ1-1
V: TRBV5-4
CDR3: CASSIFQTTEAFF

size: -
J: TRBJ2-6
V: TRBV29-1
CDR3: CGVARDVNSGANVLTF

size: -
J: TRBJ2-5
V: TRBV7-2
CDR3: CASSSVRGGETQYF

size: -
J: TRBJ1-6
V: TRBV6-4
CDR3: CASTERGKGTYNSPLHF

size: -
J: TRBJ1-1
V: TRBV6-2/TRBV6-3
CDR3: CASSYSMRGDTEAFF

size: few
J: TRBJ1-1
V: TRBV24-1
CDR3: CATSDSDGNTEAFF

size: -
J: TRBJ2-7
V: TRBV6-5
CDR3: CASSRPGLAVDEQYF